The 20 T cell receptor beta chains listed next were all sequenced from one sample in a study of neurological immune-mediated disorders. TCRdb reanalysed the 5' RACE reads using MiXCR and keeps one entry per CDR3 protein. The sample carries over 25,000 distinct CDR3 sequences, 15% to 20% recorded once. Time point denoted: technical triplicate 3. The sequenced sample was CD4+ T cells from blood. Source of these receptors: a female donor with HTLV-1-associated myelopathy (HAM/TSP).

At least ten counts were recorded for this clonotype. The rearrangement joins TRBV6-5 to TRBJ2-3; a possible D gene is TRBD2 (5 bases). Germline assignment: CDR1 MNHEY and CDR2 SVGAGI. V gave up 7 bases and J gave up 11 bases, with 13 bases separating them. The CDR3 is 11 residues long. This chain's CDR3 is CASKVRAQQYF. The CDR3 DNA sequence: TGTGCCAGCAAGGTGAGGGCCCAGCAGTATTTT.

This clonotype has a count of ten or more. The chain recombines TRBV3-1 with TRBJ2-7, with D unresolved. Germline assignment: CDR1 LGHDT and CDR2 YNNKEL (reference sequence). V shed 0 bases and J shed 3 bases, with 9 bases lying between them. The CDR3 contains 14 residues. In DNA form, the CDR3 reads TGTGCCAGCAGCCAAGATGTTTCAAGCTACGAGCAGTACTTC. Encoded protein: CASSQDVSSYEQYF.

This rearrangement joins TRBV4-3 to TRBJ2-7, with D perhaps assigned TRBD1 or TRBD2 (6 bases each). V was cut by 2 bases and J by 3 bases, with 14 bases left in between. CDR3 length: 15 residues. The germline V gene encodes CDR1 LGHNA and CDR2 YSLEER. DNA for the CDR3: TGCGCCAGCAGCCAACAGGAAAAGGGGGGCTACGAGCAGTACTTC. Its translation is CASSQQEKGGYEQYF.

There are many counts of this clonotype. The rearrangement joins TRBV18 to TRBJ2-7, with D perhaps TRBD2 (5 bases). The CDR3 loop spans 14 amino acids. Germline V gene data show CDR1 as KGHSH and CDR2 as LQKENI. Trimming removed 2 bases at V and 5 bases at J, with 13 bases between. The CDR3 sequence: CASSPRRSTDEQYF. In DNA form, the CDR3 reads TGTGCCAGCTCACCAAGGAGGTCAACTGACGAGCAGTACTTC. The full variable domain, rest sourced from reference TRBV18 and TRBJ2-7, is NAGVMQNPRHLVRRRGQEARLRCSPMKGHSHVYWYRQLPEEGLKFMVYLQKENIIDESGMPKERFSAEFPKEGPSILRIQQVVRGDSAAYFCASSPRRSTDEQYFGPGTRLTVT.

This clonotype was observed at least ten times. V is TRBV7-2 and J is TRBJ2-5; 8 bases align to TRBD1. CDR3 length: 13 residues. Per the germline V gene, CDR1 is SGHTA and CDR2 is FQGNSA. The V segment lost 4 bases and the J segment 4 bases; nucleotides outside the gene matches: 2. DNA for the CDR3: TGTGCCAGCAGCTCTACAGGGGGAGAGACCCAGTACTTC. Translation gives CASSSTGGETQYF.

This clonotype was detected many times. The V call is TRBV5-5, the J call TRBJ1-4, with D tentatively TRBD1 (5 bases). This CDR3 is 18 amino acids long. Germline values: CDR1 SGHKS, CDR2 YYEKEE (reference sequence). The ends were cut back, 0 bases at V and 8 bases at J, with 23 bases in the middle. The CDR3 DNA follows: TGTGCCAGCAGCTTGGGAATGAAAGGAGAGGGGCCCCCCGAAAAACTGTTTTTT. This codes for CASSLGMKGEGPPEKLFF.

This clonotype was seen many times. The rearrangement links TRBV5-1 to TRBJ2-7; weak D call: TRBD1 (5 bases). This CDR3 has 13 residues. V dropped 4 bases and J dropped 6 bases, with 14 bases sitting between them. Germline lookup yields CDR1 SGHRS and CDR2 YFSETQ. The CDR3 DNA reads TGCGCCAGCAGCGCGACAGCTTTCGGCGAGCAGTACTTC. It is translated as CASSATAFGEQYF. The whole variable domain, remainder taken from reference TRBV5-1 and TRBJ2-7, is KAGVTQTPRYLIKTRGQQVTLSCSPISGHRSVSWYQQTPGQGLQFLFEYFSETQRNKGNFPGRFSGRQFSNSRSEMNVSTLELGDSALYLCASSATAFGEQYFGPGTRLTVT.

This clonotype was counted many times. The chain employs TRBV3-1 and TRBJ1-6; 9 positions agree with TRBD1. The CDR3 is made up of 13 amino acids. The germline V gene encodes CDR1 LGHDT and CDR2 YNNKEL (reference sequence). The junction had 8 bases not matched to a gene; V was cut back by 10 bases and J by 10 bases. The CDR3 sequence: CATRDRGGSPLHF. The CDR3, as DNA: TGTGCCACCAGAGACAGGGGGGGATCACCCCTCCACTTT. The full variable domain, completed using reference TRBV3-1 and TRBJ1-6, is DTAVSQTPKYLVTQMGNDKSIKCEQNLGHDTMYWYKQDSKKFLKIMFSYNNKELIINETVPNRFSPKSPDKAHLNLHINSLELGDSAVYFCATRDRGGSPLHFGNGTRLTVT.

This clonotype was recorded many times. The genes are TRBV7-9 and TRBJ1-4; D unresolved. V lost 6 bases and J 3 bases, leaving 11 bases between the germline ends. CDR1 is SEHNR and CDR2 is FQNEAQ in the germline V gene (reference sequence). The CDR3 is 14 residues long. The DNA for the CDR3 is TGTGCCAGCAGTCCCGGAGGCCCTAATGAAAAACTGTTTTTT. As protein: CASSPGGPNEKLFF.

This clonotype was detected many times. The genes are TRBV27 and TRBJ2-7; D unresolved. The CDR3 consists of 14 residues. Germline loops: CDR1 MNHEY, CDR2 SMNVEV (reference sequence). The V gene lost 3 bases and the J gene lost 0 bases, with 9 bases spanning the gap. The CDR3 bases are TGTGCCAGCAGTTTCCGCAGGAACTCCTACGAGCAGTACTTC. It is translated as CASSFRRNSYEQYF.

This clonotype was detected many times. As DNA, the CDR3 is TGCGCCAGCAGCTTGGTATCCGGAGGGGGGGCCGAAGAGACCCAGTACTTC. This translates into CASSLVSGGGAEETQYF. The V call is TRBV5-1, the J call TRBJ2-5; tentative D call: TRBD2 (7 bases). Germline V gene sequence: CDR1 SGHRS, CDR2 YFSETQ. Trimming pared 0 bases from V and 3 bases from J, leaving 18 bases between. The CDR3 sequence is 17 residues long.

This clonotype was picked up many times. The rearrangement links TRBV20-1 to TRBJ2-1, with 8 bases aligning to TRBD2. CDR3 length: 15 residues. V gave up 4 bases and J gave up 6 bases; unmatched junction bases: 11. Per the germline V gene, CDR1 is DFQATT and CDR2 is SNEGSKA (reference sequence). The CDR3 reads CSATPPSGSSNEQFF. For the CDR3, the DNA is TGCAGTGCTACCCCGCCCAGCGGGAGTTCCAATGAGCAGTTCTTC.

In this sample, this clonotype turned up many times. This chain uses TRBV20-1 with TRBJ2-1; D not certain. This CDR3 region has 11 residues. CDR1 and CDR2 (germline): DFQATT, SNEGSKA (reference sequence). V lost 4 bases and J lost 10, with 11 bases in between. The CDR3 protein is CSAKSDFEQFF. The DNA for the CDR3 is TGCAGTGCTAAATCAGACTTCGAGCAGTTCTTC.

This clonotype was detected ten times or more. This sequence joins TRBV5-1 and TRBJ2-2; 8 bases match TRBD1. Trimming took 4 bases from V and 3 from J; bases not matched to a gene: 8. CDR3 size: 16 residues. Germline CDR1 reads SGHRS; CDR2 reads YFSETQ. CDR3 sequence reads: CASSMETGAYTGELFF. The CDR3 DNA follows: TGCGCCAGCAGCATGGAGACAGGGGCCTACACCGGGGAGCTGTTTTTT.

This clonotype was detected many times. The rearrangement uses TRBV5-1 and TRBJ2-3, with 7 bases aligning to TRBD1. Germline CDR1 is SGHRS and CDR2 is YFSETQ. The CDR3 consists of 17 residues. V was clipped by 0 bases and J by 4 bases; unmatched bases: 11. The CDR3 protein is CASSLAPTGFSADTQYF. In nucleotides, the CDR3 is TGCGCCAGCAGCTTGGCCCCGACAGGGTTTAGTGCAGATACGCAGTATTTT.

This clonotype has at least ten counts. This chain connects TRBV5-1 to TRBJ2-7; D call uncertain. V gave up 3 bases and J gave up 2 bases, with 9 bases separating them. The CDR3 consists of 13 residues. Germline V gives CDR1 SGHRS, CDR2 YFSETQ. The CDR3 coding sequence is TGCGCCAGCAGCTCAGACACTACCTACGAGCAGTACTTC. Translation gives CASSSDTTYEQYF.

This clonotype was counted ten times or more. This CDR3 reads CASSQAGGTDTQYF. The CDR3, as DNA: TGTGCCAGCAGCCAAGCGGGAGGCACAGATACGCAGTATTTT. The rearrangement uses TRBV3-1 and TRBJ2-3; maybe TRBD2 (6 bases). Per germline, CDR1 LGHDT and CDR2 YNNKEL (reference sequence). Trimming shortened V by 1 base and J by 1 base, and 6 bases separated the two germline ends. The CDR3 sequence is 14 residues long.

This clonotype was found many times. The J gene is TRBJ2-2, the V gene TRBV4-1, with D perhaps matching TRBD2 (7 bases). This CDR3 contains 17 residues. Germline V gene lookup returns CDR1 MGHRA and CDR2 YSYEKL. V lost 1 base to trimming and J lost 5 bases, with 17 bases between them. The CDR3 protein is CASSQVGGGVGTGELFF. The CDR3 DNA sequence: TGCGCCAGCAGCCAAGTGGGGGGGGGCGTCGGTACCGGGGAGCTGTTTTTT.

This clonotype showed up many times. V is TRBV6-2 or TRBV6-3 and J is TRBJ2-5; D unresolved. Per germline, CDR1 MNHEY and CDR2 SVGEGT. The V gene lost 7 bases and the J gene lost 5 bases, with 14 bases spanning the gap. The CDR3 loop spans 13 amino acids. The CDR3 sequence: CASNSGPSETQYF. The DNA for the CDR3 is TGTGCCAGCAATTCCGGTCCATCGGAGACCCAGTACTTC.

In its sample, this clonotype was seen many times. V and J are TRBV6-2 or TRBV6-3 and TRBJ2-4; the match to TRBD2 covers 8 bases. CDR3 length equals 14 residues. Per the germline V gene, CDR1 is MNHEY and CDR2 is SVGEGT. V gave up 4 bases and J gave up 7 bases; unmatched junction bases: 6. The CDR3 here is CASSSGGGSNIQYF. CDR3 nucleotide sequence: TGTGCCAGCAGTTCGGGGGGGGGATCGAACATTCAGTACTTC.